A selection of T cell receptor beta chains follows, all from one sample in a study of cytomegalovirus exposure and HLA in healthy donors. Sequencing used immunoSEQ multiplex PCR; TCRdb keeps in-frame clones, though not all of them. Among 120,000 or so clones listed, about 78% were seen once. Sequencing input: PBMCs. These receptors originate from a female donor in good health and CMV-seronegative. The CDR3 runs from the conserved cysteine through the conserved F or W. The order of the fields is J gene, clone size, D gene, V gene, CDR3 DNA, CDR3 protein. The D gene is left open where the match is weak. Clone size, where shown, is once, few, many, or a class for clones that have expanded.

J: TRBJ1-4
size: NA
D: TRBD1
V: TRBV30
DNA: TGTGCCTGGACCTCGGGACAGTCTAATGAAAAACTGTTTTTT
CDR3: CAWTSGQSNEKLFF

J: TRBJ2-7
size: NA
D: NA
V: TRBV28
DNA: TGTGCCAGCAACAGAAAAAGACGGGGGGCCGGTTACGAGCAGTACTTC
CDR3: CASNRKRRGAGYEQYF

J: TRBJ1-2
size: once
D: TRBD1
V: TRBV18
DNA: TGTGCCAGCTCACAAACGACCGGGACAGGGAATGGCTACACCTTC
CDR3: CASSQTTGTGNGYTF

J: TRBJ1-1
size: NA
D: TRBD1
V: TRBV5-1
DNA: TGCGCCAGCAGCTTCAGGGGGTCGGAGTACACTGAAGCTTTCTTT
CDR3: CASSFRGSEYTEAFF

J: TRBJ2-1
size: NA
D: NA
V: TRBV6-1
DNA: TGTGCCAGCAGTGGAGGCAGAACTAGCAGTGAGCAGTTCTTC
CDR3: CASSGGRTSSEQFF

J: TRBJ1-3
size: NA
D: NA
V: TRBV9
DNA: TGTGCCAGCAGCGTACAGCGGTCTGGAAACACCATATATTTT
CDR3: CASSVQRSGNTIYF

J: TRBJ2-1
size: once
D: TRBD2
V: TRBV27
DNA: TGTGCCAGCAGTCCCTGGACTAGCCCCTACAATGAGCAGTTCTTC
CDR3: CASSPWTSPYNEQFF

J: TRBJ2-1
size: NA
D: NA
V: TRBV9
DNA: TGTGCCAGCAATGATAACGGGGCCTACAATGAGCAGTTCTTC
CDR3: CASNDNGAYNEQFF

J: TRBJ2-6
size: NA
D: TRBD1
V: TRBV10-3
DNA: TGTGCCATCAGCCCGGGACAGTGGGTAACTGGGGCCAACGGCCTGACTTTC
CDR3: CAISPGQWVTGANGLTF

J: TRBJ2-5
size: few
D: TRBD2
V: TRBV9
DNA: TGTGCCAGCAGCGTGGGACTAGCGGGAGGGCCATGGGAGACCCAGTACTTC
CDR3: CASSVGLAGGPWETQYF

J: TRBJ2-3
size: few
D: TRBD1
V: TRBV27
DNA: TGTGCCAGCAGTTTGGGACAGGGTATAGATACGCAGTATTTT
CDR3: CASSLGQGIDTQYF

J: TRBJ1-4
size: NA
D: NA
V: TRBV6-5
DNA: TGTGCCAGCAGTTGGACAGCCCGCCAAAAACTGTTTTTT
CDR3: CASSWTARQKLFF

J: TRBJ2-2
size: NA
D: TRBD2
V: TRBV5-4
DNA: TGTGCCAGCAGCTTGGGGCGGGGGGGCCCCGGGGAGCTGTTTTTT
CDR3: CASSLGRGGPGELFF

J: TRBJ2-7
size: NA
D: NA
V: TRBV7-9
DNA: TGTGCCAGCAGCTTCACAGACTACGAGCAGTACTTC
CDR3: CASSFTDYEQYF

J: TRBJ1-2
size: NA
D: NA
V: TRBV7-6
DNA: TGTGCCAGCAGCTTAGCGCCCCCACAGGGCCCCGTCGCTAACTATGGCTACACCTTC
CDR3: CASSLAPPQGPVANYGYTF

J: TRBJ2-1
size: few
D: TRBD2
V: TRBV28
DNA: TGTGCCAGCACCCGGGGGGGAGCGGGAGAGGATGAGCAGTTCTTC
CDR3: CASTRGGAGEDEQFF

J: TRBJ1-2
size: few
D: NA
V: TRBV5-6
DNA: TGTGCCAGCAGCTTGGAGTGGGGCGGCTACACCTTC
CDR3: CASSLEWGGYTF

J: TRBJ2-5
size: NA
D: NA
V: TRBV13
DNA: TGTGCCAGCAGTCGTTCCTCCGGGGTTCGAGCGGAGACCCAGTACTTC
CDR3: CASSRSSGVRAETQYF

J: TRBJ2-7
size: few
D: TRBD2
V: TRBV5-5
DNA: TGTGCCAGCAGCTTGGGGTCTAGCGGGAGAGGGAGAGAGCAGTACTTC
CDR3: CASSLGSSGRGREQYF

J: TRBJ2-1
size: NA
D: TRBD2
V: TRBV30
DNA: TGTGCCTGGAGAGCCGGGACTAGCGGGAACAATGAGCAGTTCTTC
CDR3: CAWRAGTSGNNEQFF

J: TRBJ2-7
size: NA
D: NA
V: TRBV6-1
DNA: TGTGCCAGCACCGGGGACTTTCCCCCCTACGAGCAGTACTTC
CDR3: CASTGDFPPYEQYF

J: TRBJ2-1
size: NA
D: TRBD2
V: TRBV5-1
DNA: TGCGCCAGCAGCTTGGGGCCTTATACTAGCGGGGGGGCCCGAGGTGAGAATGAGCAGTTCTTC
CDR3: CASSLGPYTSGGARGENEQFF

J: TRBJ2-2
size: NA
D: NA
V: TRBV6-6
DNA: TGTGCCAGCAGGTTATCAGGGTCTGGTACCGGGGAGCTGTTTTTT
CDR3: CASRLSGSGTGELFF